What follows is one T cell receptor beta chain and its context. Its antigen is as yet unknown. These data are taken from a study of cytomegalovirus exposure and HLA in healthy donors. Study-level points and caveats: Most TCR sequences were uncommon, yet certain public TCRs appeared in many donors.

60 Vbeta and 13 Jbeta primers were used in PCR. The protocol was immunoSEQ multiplex PCR, while the TCRdb copy is restricted to in-frame clones and leaves out a portion. The sample holds tens of thousands of clones. The CDR3 sequence is 14 residues long. V lost 2 bases to trimming and J lost 3 bases; unmatched junction nucleotides: 2. CDR1 is SEHNR and CDR2 is FQNEAQ in the germline V gene (reference sequence). Material: PBMCs. The origin of this receptor is a man aged 25 to 45 in good health and CMV-seronegative. The J gene is TRBJ2-5, the V gene TRBV7-9, with 8 bases lining up with TRBD2. The CDR3 is CASSLMTSEETQYF. The CDR3 DNA reads as TGTGCCAGCAGCTTAATGACTAGCGAAGAGACCCAGTACTTC.